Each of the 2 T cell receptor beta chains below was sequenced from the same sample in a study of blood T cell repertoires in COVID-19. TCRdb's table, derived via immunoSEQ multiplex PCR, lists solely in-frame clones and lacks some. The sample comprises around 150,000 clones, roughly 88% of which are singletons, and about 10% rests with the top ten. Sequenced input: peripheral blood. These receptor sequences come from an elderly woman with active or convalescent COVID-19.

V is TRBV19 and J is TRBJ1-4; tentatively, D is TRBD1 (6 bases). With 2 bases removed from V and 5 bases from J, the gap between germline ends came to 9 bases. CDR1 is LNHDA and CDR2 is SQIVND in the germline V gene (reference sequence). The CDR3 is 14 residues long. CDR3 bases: TGTGCCAGTAGTATACAGGGGTTCAATGAAAAACTGTTTTTT. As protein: CASSIQGFNEKLFF.

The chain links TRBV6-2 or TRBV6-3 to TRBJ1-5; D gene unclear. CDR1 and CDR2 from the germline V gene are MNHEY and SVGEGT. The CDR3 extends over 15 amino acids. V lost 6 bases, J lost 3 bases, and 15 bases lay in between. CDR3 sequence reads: CASSREGRNNQPQHF. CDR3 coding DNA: TGTGCCAGCAGCCGGGAGGGCAGGAACAATCAGCCCCAGCATTTT.